These 22 T cell receptor beta chains came from one sample sequenced in a study of OX40 agonist ivuxolimab in advanced cancers. Profiled with immunoSEQ multiplex PCR; TCRdb holds only in-frame clones, not every one. The table lists under 100,000 clones, around 87% of them singletons. Source: CD4+ or CD8+ T cells sorted from blood, taken in a trial of the OX40 agonist ivuxolimab. The source is an adult with an advanced solid tumor such as melanoma, head and neck, liver or kidney cancer.

This clone was seen only once. The CDR3 bases are TGTGCCAGCACACTAGCGGGGGGGCCCACAGATACGCAGTATTTT. Amino acid sequence: CASTLAGGPTDTQYF. This sequence joins TRBV2 and TRBJ2-3, with 13 bases fitting TRBD2. Germline CDR1 SNHLY, CDR2 FYNNEI. This CDR3 has 15 residues. V trimming: 7 bases; J trimming: 2 bases; junction bases outside the gene matches: 3.

The CDR3, as DNA: TGTGCCAGCAGTTTAAGCCGGGACCACAATCAGCCCCAGCATTTT. Its protein is CASSLSRDHNQPQHF. The rearrangement joins TRBV27 to TRBJ1-5, with D possibly matching TRBD1 (5 bases). Trimming left V 2 bases short and J 3 bases short, with 11 bases between. Germline lookup yields CDR1 MNHEY and CDR2 SMNVEV (reference sequence). The CDR3 is 15 residues long.

The V gene is TRBV7-9, the J gene TRBJ2-2; the D gene is possibly TRBD1 (5 bases). CDR1 and CDR2 from the germline V gene are SEHNR and FQNEAQ (reference sequence). The CDR3 totals 16 residues. V dropped 1 base and J dropped 7 bases, with 16 bases sitting between them. The CDR3 bases are TGTGCCAGCAGCTTAGGGCAGGGTGTTGGTCACGGGGAGCTGTTTTTT. Translating gives CASSLGQGVGHGELFF.

This chain joins TRBV19 and TRBJ2-2; 13 bases agree with TRBD2. V was clipped by 3 bases and J by 4 bases; unmatched bases: 2. This CDR3 is 16 amino acids long. Germline values: CDR1 LNHDA, CDR2 SQIVND (reference sequence). The CDR3 nucleotides are TGTGCCAGTAGTATGGGGACTAGCGGGGCCACCGGGGAGCTGTTTTTT. Translated: CASSMGTSGATGELFF.

This chain links TRBV4-1 with TRBJ1-2; no clear D gene. The germline CDR1 and CDR2 sequences are MGHRA and YSYEKL. V lost 0 bases and J 3 bases, leaving 11 bases between the germline ends. The CDR3 is 15 residues long. DNA of the CDR3: TGCGCCAGCAGCCAAGATCTCAAGGGAGACTATGGCTACACCTTC. It codes for CASSQDLKGDYGYTF.

The chain is built from TRBV10-3 and TRBJ1-6; 7 bases are shared with TRBD1. V shed 4 bases, J shed 5 bases, and the junction held 8 bases outside the gene matches. Germline loops: CDR1 ENHRY, CDR2 SYGVKD. The CDR3 is made up of 16 amino acids. The CDR3 region is CAISGTGLSDNSPLHF. The CDR3 region has the DNA TGTGCCATCAGTGGGACAGGCCTTTCCGATAATTCACCCCTCCACTTT.

The CDR3 loop reads CASSEETGQPQHF. CDR3 DNA sequence: TGTGCCAGCAGTGAAGAAACAGGTCAGCCCCAGCATTTT. V gene TRBV2 combines with J gene TRBJ1-5; maybe TRBD1 (5 bases). There are 13 residues in the CDR3. Trimming removed 1 base at V and 6 bases at J, with 7 bases between. The germline CDR1 and CDR2 sequences are SNHLY and FYNNEI.

V is TRBV2 and J is TRBJ1-2; the match to TRBD1 covers 8 bases. CDR1 is SNHLY and CDR2 is FYNNEI in the germline V gene. The V and J ends lost 0 bases and 6 bases, in that order; junction bases with no gene match: 3. The CDR3 consists of 14 residues. The CDR3 sequence: CASSEAGTGDGYTF. DNA for the CDR3: TGTGCCAGCAGTGAAGCGGGGACAGGCGATGGCTACACCTTC.

The CDR3 DNA reads TGTGCCAGCAGTTACTTTCCCAGCGGGACCTACGAGCAGTACTTC. Encoded protein: CASSYFPSGTYEQYF. The chain employs TRBV6-5 and TRBJ2-7; the match to TRBD2 covers 7 bases. The V and J ends lost 1 base and 2 bases, in that order; junction bases with no gene match: 5. The CDR3 totals 15 residues. The germline V gene encodes CDR1 MNHEY and CDR2 SVGAGI.

The V gene is TRBV10-3, the J gene TRBJ2-5; possible D gene TRBD2, 5 bases. Trimming removed 3 bases at V and 4 bases at J, with 15 bases between. The CDR3 runs to 15 residues. Looked up from germline, CDR1 is ENHRY and CDR2 is SYGVKD. In DNA, the CDR3 is TGTGCCATCAGTGAAGGTCGGCTAGCTCCAGAGACCCAGTACTTC. It is translated as CAISEGRLAPETQYF.

The chain combines TRBV6-1 with TRBJ1-6; the match to TRBD1 covers 7 bases. CDR1 and CDR2 from the germline V gene are MNHNS and SASEGT. V shed 7 bases and J 10 bases; nucleotides not matched to a gene: 13. The CDR3 is 15 amino acids. In DNA, the CDR3 is TGTGCCAGCACAAGTGAGACAGGGTTCAGGTCACCCCTCCACTTT. Its protein product is CASTSETGFRSPLHF.

This rearrangement joins TRBV28 to TRBJ2-3; the D call may be TRBD1 or TRBD2 (5 bases each). The V and J ends lost 3 bases and 2 bases respectively, with 27 bases between them. The germline V gene encodes CDR1 MDHEN and CDR2 SYDVKM. The CDR3 consists of 20 residues. CDR3: CASSFGDFLGARAFTDTQYF. The DNA of the CDR3 is TGTGCCAGCAGTTTTGGGGATTTTCTAGGGGCGCGGGCCTTCACAGATACGCAGTATTTT.

The genes are TRBV16 and TRBJ1-1; D remains ambiguous. The CDR3 totals 11 residues. The V end lost 3 bases, the J end lost 9 bases, and 8 bases lay between the germline ends. Germline V gene sequence: CDR1 KGHSY, CDR2 FQNENV. This CDR3 reads CASSQGGQAFF. In DNA, the CDR3 is TGTGCCAGCAGCCAGGGAGGTCAAGCTTTCTTT.

The chain couples TRBV19 to TRBJ2-2; the D is unclear. Germline CDR1 reads LNHDA; CDR2 reads SQIVND (reference sequence). V dropped 3 bases and J dropped 7 bases, with 15 bases sitting between them. The CDR3 is 15 residues long. The chain's CDR3 is CASSIAPGYLGELFF. In DNA form, the CDR3 reads TGTGCCAGTAGTATTGCTCCAGGTTACCTCGGGGAGCTGTTTTTT.

With respect to this clone: Other DNA sequences in the sample encode the same CDR3. The gene calls are TRBV7-8 and TRBJ2-7; D remains unclear. Germline CDR1 SGHVS, CDR2 FQNEAQ. V lost 10 bases and J lost 1, with 8 bases in between. This CDR3 region has 11 residues. In DNA, the CDR3 is TGTGCCACCAGGAGTTCCTACGAGCAGTACTTC. Its translation is CATRSSYEQYF.

This rearrangement joins TRBV28 to TRBJ2-5, with D hard to call. The CDR3 loop spans 11 amino acids. Per the germline V gene, CDR1 is MDHEN and CDR2 is SYDVKM. V dropped 9 bases and J dropped 1 base, with 6 bases sitting between them. CDR3 bases: TGTGCCAGTTCGGGCCAAGAGACCCAGTACTTC. This encodes CASSGQETQYF.

The J gene is TRBJ2-7, the V gene TRBV6-5; perhaps TRBD2 as D (5 bases). The ends were cut back, 2 bases at V and 9 bases at J, with 20 bases in the middle. This CDR3 is 15 amino acids long. Looked up from germline, CDR1 is MNHEY and CDR2 is SVGAGI. CDR3 loop: CASSYAGDVPGRQYF. CDR3 sequence (DNA): TGTGCCAGCAGTTACGCGGGCGACGTCCCAGGTCGGCAGTACTTC.

This clone was seen a single time. V gene TRBV2 combines with J gene TRBJ1-2; D not certain. Germline CDR1 is SNHLY and CDR2 is FYNNEI. V shed 7 bases and J shed 5 bases, with 8 bases lying between them. The CDR3 is 11 residues long. The CDR3 region is CASITVYGYTF. CDR3 nucleotides: TGTGCCAGCATAACGGTTTATGGCTACACCTTC.

V gene TRBV13 combines with J gene TRBJ2-3; D possibly corresponds to TRBD2 (6 bases). Looked up from germline, CDR1 is PRHDT and CDR2 is FYEKMQ (reference sequence). The CDR3 contains 15 residues. V lost 2 bases and J lost 4, with 13 bases in between. CDR3: CASSLTGERPDTQYF. The CDR3, as DNA: TGTGCCAGCAGCTTAACGGGAGAGAGGCCAGATACGCAGTATTTT.

Notes on this clone: This same CDR3 is encoded by further DNA sequences in the sample. The chain is built from TRBV11-2 and TRBJ2-7; D is ambiguous. The CDR3 covers 12 residues. V lost 2 bases and J 3 bases, leaving 5 bases between the germline ends. Germline lookup yields CDR1 SGHAT and CDR2 FQNNGV. The CDR3 sequence is CASSLFYYEQYF. The DNA of the CDR3 is TGTGCCAGCAGCTTATTCTACTACGAGCAGTACTTC.

This chain links TRBV7-8 with TRBJ2-3; D is unclear. V was shortened by 3 bases and J by 2 bases, with 12 bases between the two germline ends. Germline loops: CDR1 SGHVS, CDR2 FQNEAQ. The CDR3 has 15 amino acids. CDR3 region: CASSLRALLTDTQYF. The CDR3 nucleotides read TGTGCCAGCAGCTTGAGAGCGCTACTCACAGATACGCAGTATTTT.

V is TRBV7-6 and J is TRBJ1-5; the D is unclear. V was clipped by 5 bases and J by 1 base, with 9 bases between them. Germline lookup yields CDR1 SGHVS and CDR2 FNYEAQ. CDR3 size: 14 residues. DNA for the CDR3: TGTGCCAGCAGCAAAACCGACAGCAATCAGCCCCAGCATTTT. Translated, it gives CASSKTDSNQPQHF.